A selection of T cell receptor beta chains follows, all from one sample in a study of control samples from healthy donors and cancer patients. Some clones are missing from TCRdb's copy, which holds only in-frame ones; the method was immunoSEQ multiplex PCR. The data show 200,000 or so clones, about 95% seen once. Sequencing used blood. These TCRs come from a man aged 45-60 years in good health. CDR3s include the opening cysteine and the closing phenylalanine or tryptophan. D genes are given only for firm matches. Clone size, where shown, is once, few, many, or a class for clones that have expanded.

j_gene | v_gene | abundance | d_gene | CDR3nt | CDR3aa
TRBJ2-7 | TRBV19 | - | - | TGTGCCAGTACGCCAGGACGTCCGACCTACGAGCAGTACTTC | CASTPGRPTYEQYF
TRBJ1-2 | TRBV27 | - | - | TGTGCCAGCAGTGAACAGGCCGGCTATGGCTACACCTTC | CASSEQAGYGYTF
TRBJ1-3 | TRBV18 | - | - | TGTGCCAGCTCACCACAACAGGTCTCTGGAAACACCATATATTTT | CASSPQQVSGNTIYF
TRBJ1-1 | TRBV11-2 | - | - | TGTGCCAGCAGCTTTTCAGGAACTGAAGCTTTCTTT | CASSFSGTEAFF
TRBJ2-1 | TRBV6-2/TRBV6-3 | - | - | TGTGCCAGCAGTTACGTACGTTACAATGAGCAGTTCTTC | CASSYVRYNEQFF
TRBJ1-3 | TRBV7-2 | - | - | TGTGCCAGCAGCCCAGGTCCTCTCCAGGGCAGAAACACCATATATTTT | CASSPGPLQGRNTIYF
TRBJ1-5 | TRBV28 | - | - | TGTGCCAGCAACCGCGTTGACTATAGCAATCAGCCCCAGCATTTT | CASNRVDYSNQPQHF
TRBJ1-1 | TRBV7-2 | - | - | TGTGCCAGCAGCCCTCAGGGGACTAACACTGAAGCTTTCTTT | CASSPQGTNTEAFF
TRBJ2-2 | TRBV24-1 | - | - | TGTGCCACCAGTGATTTCGGGAACACCGGGGAGCTGTTTTTT | CATSDFGNTGELFF
TRBJ2-7 | TRBV7-2 | - | - | TGTGCCAGCAGCCCCATGGGACGGTTCTCCTACGAGCAGTACTTC | CASSPMGRFSYEQYF
TRBJ2-1 | TRBV9 | - | - | TGTGCCAGCAGCGGACGAAAGGTGTCCGCGGGGTCCTACAATGAGCAGTTCTTC | CASSGRKVSAGSYNEQFF
TRBJ1-3 | TRBV10-2 | - | - | TGCGCCAGCAGTGAGGGACGGGGGGGCGACACCATATATTTT | CASSEGRGGDTIYF
TRBJ1-6 | TRBV4-1 | - | TRBD1 | TGCGCCAGCAGCCAAGGACAGGGGGGAAGCTCCTATAATTCACCCCTCCACTTT | CASSQGQGGSSYNSPLHF
TRBJ2-1 | TRBV7-2 | - | - | TGTGCCAGCAGCAGTCGAAACAATGAGCAGTTCTTC | CASSSRNNEQFF
TRBJ2-3 | TRBV6-2/TRBV6-3 | - | - | TGTGCCAGCAGTCACGAACTCCCGGGACTCCTCACAGATACGCAGTATTTT | CASSHELPGLLTDTQYF
TRBJ1-5 | TRBV5-1 | few | TRBD1 | TGCGCCAGCAGCTTGACAGGGGATAGCAATCAGCCCCAGCATTTT | CASSLTGDSNQPQHF
TRBJ1-2 | TRBV7-2 | - | - | TGTGCCAGCAGCTTCTCCCAGGGAGGCTACACCTTC | CASSFSQGGYTF
TRBJ2-3 | TRBV4-1 | few | - | TGCGCCAGCAGCCAAGAGCGGGGAGTAGATACGCAGTATTTT | CASSQERGVDTQYF
TRBJ1-1 | TRBV4-2 | once | TRBD1 | TGTGCCAGCAGCCAAGAGGAGGGGGCGAAGTCCCGTGAAGCTTTCTTT | CASSQEEGAKSREAFF
TRBJ2-7 | TRBV5-1 | once | - | TGCGCCAGCAGCCCAGTTGGGGGGATCTACGAGCAGTACTTC | CASSPVGGIYEQYF
TRBJ1-3 | TRBV10-3 | - | - | TGTGCCATTTCAGGACAGTTAAACACCATATATTTT | CAISGQLNTIYF
TRBJ1-2 | TRBV15 | - | TRBD1 | TGTGCCACCAGCGCGGGCAACAGGGGGCGCAAGGATGGCTACACCTTC | CATSAGNRGRKDGYTF
TRBJ2-3 | TRBV5-4 | - | - | TGTGCCAGCTCCCAGGCCGGGGGCGCGTCTGATACGCAGTATTTT | CASSQAGGASDTQYF
TRBJ1-5 | TRBV12-3/TRBV12-4 | - | - | TGTGCCAGCAGTTTAGAGGCGTTAATGCCCCAGCATTTT | CASSLEALMPQHF
TRBJ2-5 | TRBV7-2 | - | - | TGTGCCAGCAGCTCCGCGAGGGAGACCCAGTACTTC | CASSSARETQYF
TRBJ2-5 | TRBV9 | - | TRBD2 | TGTGCCAGCAGCCCCTCCGGGCGGGGGGACCAAGAGACCCAGTACTTC | CASSPSGRGDQETQYF
TRBJ1-5 | TRBV5-8 | - | TRBD1 | TGTGCCAGCAGTCGTGGGACAGGAATTTCGCGGTATAGCAATCAGCCCCAGCATTTT | CASSRGTGISRYSNQPQHF
TRBJ1-5 | TRBV2 | few | - | TGTGCCAGCGTTGGAACCCCCGGATTGCCCCAGCATTTT | CASVGTPGLPQHF
TRBJ1-2 | TRBV29-1 | - | - | TGCAGCGTTATGGGGGGGGACGGCTACACCTTC | CSVMGGDGYTF
TRBJ1-6 | TRBV7-2 | - | - | TGTGCCAGCAGCCAGGACTGGAATTCACCCCTCCACTTT | CASSQDWNSPLHF
TRBJ1-5 | TRBV5-1 | - | - | TGCGCCAGCAGCAGTGAGGTGGGCAATCAGCCCCAGCATTTT | CASSSEVGNQPQHF
TRBJ2-2 | TRBV5-1 | once | - | TGCGCCAGCACCTCTATACCGAACACCGGGGAGCTGTTTTTT | CASTSIPNTGELFF
TRBJ1-1 | TRBV6-1 | - | - | TGTGCCAGCAGTGAAGTGGCAGGGACCAGTGGAGCTTTCTTT | CASSEVAGTSGAFF